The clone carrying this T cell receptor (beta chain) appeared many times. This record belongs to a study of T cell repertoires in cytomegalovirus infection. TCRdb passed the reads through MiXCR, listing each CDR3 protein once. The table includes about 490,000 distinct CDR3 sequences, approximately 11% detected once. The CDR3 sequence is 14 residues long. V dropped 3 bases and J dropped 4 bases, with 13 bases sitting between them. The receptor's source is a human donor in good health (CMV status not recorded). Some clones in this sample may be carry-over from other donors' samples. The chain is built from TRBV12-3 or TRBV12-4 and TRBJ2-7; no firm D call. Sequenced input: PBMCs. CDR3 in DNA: TGTGCCAGCAGTTTTAGGGTCAGAAGATACGAGCAGTACTTC. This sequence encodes CASSFRVRRYEQYF.